Listed below are T cell receptor beta chains from one sample, sequenced in a study of T cell repertoires in aging, cancer and after chemotherapy. TCRdb called the multiplex PCR reads again in MiXCR, with one record for every CDR3 protein. The sample consists of over 8,000 distinct CDR3 sequences, 30% to 40% of them appearing once. The sequenced material came from blood. The receptors were gathered from a human donor in good health. CDR3s include the opening cysteine and the closing phenylalanine or tryptophan. The D gene is left open where the match is weak. For some rows the clone size is stated as once, few or many, or as a class when expanded; others skip it.

D,V,J,size,CDR3,DNA
.,TRBV12-3/TRBV12-4,TRBJ1-3,few,CASSPARSGNTIYF,TGTGCCAGCAGTCCCGCGAGATCTGGAAACACCATATATTTT
TRBD1,TRBV12-3/TRBV12-4,TRBJ2-7,.,CASSPWTGMAYEQYF,TGTGCCAGCAGCCCCTGGACAGGGATGGCCTACGAGCAGTACTTC
.,TRBV11-2,TRBJ1-6,few,CASSFQGMESPLHF,TGTGCCAGCAGCTTTCAGGGGATGGAATCACCCCTCCACTTT
.,TRBV30,TRBJ1-2,medium-sized,CAWSRGFGYTF,TGTGCCTGGAGTAGAGGTTTTGGCTACACCTTC
.,TRBV6-5,TRBJ1-6,few,CASSYYGTLDNSPLHF,TGTGCCAGCAGTTACTACGGGACACTGGATAATTCACCCCTCCACTTT
.,TRBV12-3/TRBV12-4,TRBJ1-3,.,CASSHSGNTIYF,TGTGCCAGCAGTCACTCTGGAAACACCATATATTTT
.,TRBV6-6,TRBJ1-1,.,CASSYRTEAFF,TGTGCCAGCAGTTACCGGACTGAAGCTTTCTTT
TRBD2,TRBV2,TRBJ2-3,few,CASSGMTSGGTDTQYF,TGTGCCAGCAGCGGAATGACTAGCGGGGGCACAGATACGCAGTATTTT
.,TRBV29-1,TRBJ1-2,.,CSVVRNGEGYTF,TGCAGCGTTGTTAGAAACGGGGAGGGCTACACCTTC
.,TRBV6-5,TRBJ2-1,few,CASTHDTSSYNEQFF,TGTGCCAGCACCCATGACACGTCCTCCTACAATGAGCAGTTCTTC